This entry describes one TCR beta chain. No cognate antigen has been identified for it. This sample was sequenced with a NextSeq 550. The Human TCR Profiling Kit (MiLaboratory) was used to prepare UMI-labeled 5' RACE TRB cDNA libraries. The full amount of extracted RNA was used for cDNA synthesis, and the full amount of resulting cDNA was used for PCR amplification. The libraries were made side by side, with each library going through the same number of PCR cycles. Per the original workflow: With a requirement of at least two reads per UMI, MIGEC and MiXCR extracted about 56,000 +/- 9,600 unique UMI-labeled TRB cDNA molecules per library. On average, about 40,000 +/- 10,000 functional in-frame TRB CDR3 nucleotide clonotypes lacking stop codons were found per library. Diversity metrics, including normalized Shannon-Wiener and Chao1, were computed in VDJtools after downsampling to 5000 UMI-labeled TRB molecules per sample. VDJtools computed clonotype-size-weighted physicochemical properties of the central five CDR3 residues: interaction energy, strength, volume and Kidera factor 4. Reprocessed by TCRdb, the reads give a single entry per CDR3 protein sequence, without DNA. Here the V and J calls rest on TCRdb's processing, not on the authors' analysis. The sample table holds approximately 52,000 distinct CDR3 sequences. The top ten clonotypes cover 15% of the sample.

These data come from a study of CXCR3-negative and CXCR3-positive naive CD8 T cells (dated by TCRdb to about 2019). In the study overall: In total, about 130 million TRB reads were obtained, which works out to roughly 1.5 +/- 0.3 million reads per library. Diversity and physicochemical repertoire analyses were performed on around 10 donors pooled from two independent experiments. TRBV-TRBJ cluster analysis included naive subsets from a handful of donors and memory cells from 3 donors.

The paper as a whole reports these results and caveats: Freshly isolated PBMCs were used for most assays because CXCR3 expression went down partially after cryopreservation. Both naive subsets had comparably high repertoire diversity, while memory CD8+ T cells had much lower repertoire diversity. Naive CXCR3-negative and CXCR3-positive cells from the same donor showed similar TRBV-TRBJ usage, whereas memory cells showed distinct patterns. Because surface CD5, which has been linked to self-reactivity in mice, was comparable between naive subsets, TCR interaction strength was also inferred from TRB CDR3 physicochemical properties.

There are 13 amino acids in the CDR3, from cysteine to phenylalanine inclusive. No DNA sequence was recorded. Via the germline V gene, CDR1 is SGDLS and CDR2 YYNGEE. For each CD8+ T cell subset, flow sorting was done in triplicate, and some 300,000 cells per subset went directly into RLT lysis buffer. Standard density gradient centrifugation was used to isolate peripheral blood mononuclear cells from buffy coats. Total RNA was extracted from sorted cells using an RNeasy Mini Kit. This TCR was sampled from a human donor in good health. Some clones in this sample may be carry-over from other donors' samples. The chain employs TRBV9 and TRBJ1-2; there is no DNA to check the TCRdb D call of TRBD1. The source material was memory CD8+ T cells from blood. The cell subset or site label corresponds to: conventional CD8+ memory T cells (TMEM), sorted as controls. The CDR3 region has the sequence CASSVGAGYGYTF.